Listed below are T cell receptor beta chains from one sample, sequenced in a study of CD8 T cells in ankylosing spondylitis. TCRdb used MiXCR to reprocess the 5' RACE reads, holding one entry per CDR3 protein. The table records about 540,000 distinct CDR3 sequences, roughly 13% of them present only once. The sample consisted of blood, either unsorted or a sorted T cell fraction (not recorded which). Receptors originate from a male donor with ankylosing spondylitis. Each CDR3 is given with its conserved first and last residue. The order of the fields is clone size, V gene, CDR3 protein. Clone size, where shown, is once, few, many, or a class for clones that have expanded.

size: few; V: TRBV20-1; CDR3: CSASGGVTGGVNEQFF
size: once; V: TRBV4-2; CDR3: CASSLRARDYEQYF
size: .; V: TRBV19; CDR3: CASSIVQGPGGEQFF
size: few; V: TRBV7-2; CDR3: CASSSPYGANVLTF
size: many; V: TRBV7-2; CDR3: CAGSQGPNTEAFF
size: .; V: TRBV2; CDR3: CARARAGLSSGNTIYF
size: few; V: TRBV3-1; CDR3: CASSQDFSTDTQYF
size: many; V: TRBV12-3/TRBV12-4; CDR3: CASSAGNYGYTF
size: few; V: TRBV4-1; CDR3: CASRLRVAGGYEQYF
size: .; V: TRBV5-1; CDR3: CASSHGTTQETQYF
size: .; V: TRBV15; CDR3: CATSRDHRASGRGDEQFF
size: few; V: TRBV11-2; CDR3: CASSLRGLARDTQYF
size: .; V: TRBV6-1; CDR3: CASSELGLGLAGVDYNEQFF
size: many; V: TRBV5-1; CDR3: CASSLEGVQPQHF
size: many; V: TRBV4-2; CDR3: CASSQDSGQFNEKLFF
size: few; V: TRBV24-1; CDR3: CATSDPVQGRYNEQFF
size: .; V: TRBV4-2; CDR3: CASSQAGQGDTEAFF
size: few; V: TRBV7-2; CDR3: CASSLGWTGGKDTQYF
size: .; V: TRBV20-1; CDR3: CSAPGTGGFWSYNSPLHF
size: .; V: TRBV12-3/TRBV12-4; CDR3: CATLGEGHKRDYGYTF
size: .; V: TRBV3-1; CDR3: CASRRRTSGSDTQYF
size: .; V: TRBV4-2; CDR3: CASSQGTSGAYNEQFF
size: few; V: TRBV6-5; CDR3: CASSYSGRQRDYEQYF
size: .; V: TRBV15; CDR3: CATSRAGTGEETQYF
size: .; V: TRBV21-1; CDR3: CASGAGRNTEAFF
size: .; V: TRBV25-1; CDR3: CASSQGGDNHQPQHF
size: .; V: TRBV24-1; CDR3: CATADSIHSTDTQYF
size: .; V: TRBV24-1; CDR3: CATSDGLVDEQFF
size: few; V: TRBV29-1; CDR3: CSVDSGREDEQFF
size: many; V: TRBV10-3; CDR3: CAISDRSSGSHDEQFF
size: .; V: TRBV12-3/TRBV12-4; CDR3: CASSKQGVYEKLFF
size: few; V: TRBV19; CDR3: CASSVTFTDNEQFF
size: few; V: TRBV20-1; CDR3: CSARGAGGIYEQYF
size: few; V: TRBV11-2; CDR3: CASSLLGSGRSYNEQFF
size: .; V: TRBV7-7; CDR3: CASSLLPVTELQETQYF
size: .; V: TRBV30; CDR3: CAFKRDPSRNEQFF
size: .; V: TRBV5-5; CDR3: CASSLSSTGYSYEQYF